These 21 T cell receptor beta chains were all obtained from the same sample, sequenced in a study of T cell responses to AZD1222 COVID-19 vaccine. TCRdb's copy holds only in-frame clones and misses some; the assay was immunoSEQ multiplex PCR. The sample contains 100,000 to 140,000 clones, approximately 90% of which appear only once. Sequenced here: peripheral blood, sampled on day 0 of AZD1222 vaccination. These receptors originate from an adult in good health.

The chain uses TRBV2 and TRBJ2-1, with 8 bases matching TRBD2. The V gene's germline CDR1 is SNHLY and CDR2 FYNNEI. Trimming removed 5 bases from V and 8 bases from J; junction bases left unmatched: 11. CDR3 length equals 15 residues. The CDR3 DNA is TGTGCCAGCAGTCCAACTAGCGGCGTATACTATGAGCAGTTCTTC. Amino acids: CASSPTSGVYYEQFF.

The chain recombines TRBV3-1 (or the pseudogene TRBV3-2) with TRBJ2-1, with 7 bases matching TRBD2. Germline V gives CDR1 LGHDT, CDR2 YNNKEL (reference sequence). With V trimmed by 4 bases and J by 8 bases, 17 bases remained unmatched. This CDR3 region has 17 residues. The CDR3 sequence is CASSRKSRDYEGDEQFF. The CDR3 coding sequence is TGTGCCAGCAGCCGAAAAAGCCGGGACTACGAAGGGGATGAGCAGTTCTTC.

The chain recombines TRBV4-2 with TRBJ2-1; 9 positions match TRBD2. The CDR3 loop spans 19 amino acids. Germline lookup yields CDR1 LGHNA and CDR2 YNFKEQ. Trimming removed 2 bases from V and 4 bases from J; junction bases left unmatched: 15. As DNA, the CDR3 is TGTGCCAGCAGCCAAATAATCGAGCGGGAGGAAATTGGATACAATGAGCAGTTCTTC. Encoded protein: CASSQIIEREEIGYNEQFF.

The J gene is TRBJ2-1, the V gene TRBV4-1; 9 bases are a match to TRBD2. This CDR3 contains 17 residues. In germline, CDR1 is MGHRA, CDR2 YSYEKL. Trimming removed 1 base from V and 5 bases from J; junction bases left unmatched: 9. CDR3 sequence (DNA): TGCGCCAGCAGCCAAGCTGGCGGGAGGGCCTTGGACAATGAGCAGTTCTTC. The encoded protein is CASSQAGGRALDNEQFF.

This clone was recorded a few times. J is TRBJ1-1 and V is TRBV20-1; D gene unclear. The CDR3 consists of 11 residues. Trimming removed 5 bases at V and 1 base at J, with 5 bases between. The germline CDR1 and CDR2 sequences are DFQATT and SNEGSKA (reference sequence). CDR3 loop: CSAHGNTEAFF. The DNA of the CDR3 is TGCAGTGCTCATGGGAACACTGAAGCTTTCTTT.

This chain links TRBV19 with TRBJ2-3; 11 positions agree with TRBD2. This CDR3 has 13 residues. Germline V gives CDR1 LNHDA, CDR2 SQIVND (reference sequence). Losses at the gene ends were 7 bases for V and 6 bases for J; bases not matched to a gene: 3. CDR3 sequence reads: CASTSGGMDTQYF. DNA of the CDR3: TGTGCCAGTACTAGCGGGGGGATGGATACGCAGTATTTT.

This clone was detected only a few times. This sequence joins TRBV2 and TRBJ2-7, with 9 positions matching TRBD1. Trimming took 6 bases from V and 5 from J; bases not matched to a gene: 5. This CDR3 has 13 amino acids. Germline V gene sequence: CDR1 SNHLY, CDR2 FYNNEI. DNA of the CDR3: TGTGCCAGCAGCGAGGACAGGGGCGACGAGCAGTACTTC. It codes for CASSEDRGDEQYF.

The V and J genes are TRBV7-6 and TRBJ2-3; 7 bases fit TRBD2. V lost 1 base to trimming and J lost 3 bases; unmatched junction nucleotides: 4. The germline V gene encodes CDR1 SGHVS and CDR2 FNYEAQ. The CDR3 is 15 amino acids. The CDR3 nucleotides read TGTGCCAGCAGCTTAGGAGCGGGGCGGACAGATACGCAGTATTTT. Translation gives CASSLGAGRTDTQYF.

In this sample, this clone turned up once. V and J are TRBV7-9 and TRBJ1-6; 10 bases are shared with TRBD1. Germline V gene sequence: CDR1 SEHNR, CDR2 FQNEAQ (reference sequence). This CDR3 has 16 amino acids. V shed 0 bases and J 8 bases; nucleotides not matched to a gene: 4. The CDR3 loop reads CASSLATGTGDSPLHF. CDR3 sequence (DNA): TGTGCCAGCAGCTTAGCCACCGGGACAGGGGATTCACCCCTCCACTTT.

This chain connects TRBV5-1 to TRBJ1-2; perhaps TRBD1 as D (5 bases). CDR3 size: 12 residues. Trimming removed 10 bases from V and 7 bases from J, with 17 bases in between. Germline lookup yields CDR1 SGHRS and CDR2 YFSETQ. In DNA, the CDR3 is TGCGCCTCGAGCAGGGAGGCGCCTGGCTACACCTTC. Protein sequence: CASSREAPGYTF. The full variable domain, in which reference TRBV5-1 and TRBJ1-2 provide the parts outside the CDR3, is KAGVTQTPRYLIKTRGQQVTLSCSPISGHRSVSWYQQTPGQGLQFLFEYFSETQRNKGNFPGRFSGRQFSNSRSEMNVSTLELGDSALYLCASSREAPGYTFGSGTRLTVV.

The J gene is TRBJ2-2, the V gene TRBV9, with 7 bases fitting TRBD1. With 6 bases clipped from V and 0 bases from J, the junction kept 8 bases outside the gene matches. Germline values: CDR1 SGDLS, CDR2 YYNGEE. The CDR3 has 16 amino acids. CDR3 in amino acids: CASKSQGTANTGELFF. DNA for the CDR3: TGTGCCAGCAAGAGTCAGGGGACAGCGAACACCGGGGAGCTGTTTTTT.

This clone was picked up a small number of times. The chain joins TRBV29-1 to TRBJ1-2; D perhaps matches TRBD1 (5 bases). The CDR3 loop spans 12 amino acids. With 3 bases removed from V and 14 bases from J, the gap between germline ends came to 19 bases. In germline, CDR1 is SQVTM, CDR2 ANQGSEA. In DNA, the CDR3 is TGCAGCGTTGAGGGGACGGTCGCTGGGTCGACCTTC. Translating gives CSVEGTVAGSTF. Filled out from reference TRBV29-1 and TRBJ1-2, the complete variable domain reads SAVISQKPSRDICQRGTSLTIQCQVDSQVTMMFWYRQQPGQSLTLIATANQGSEATYESGFVIDKFPISRPNLTFSTLTVSNMSPEDSSIYLCSVEGTVAGSTFGSGTRLTVV.

J is TRBJ2-3 and V is TRBV9; weak D call: TRBD2 (5 bases). Trimming shortened V by 4 bases and J by 2 bases, and 11 bases separated the two germline ends. CDR3 length: 14 amino acids. Germline CDR1 reads SGDLS; CDR2 reads YYNGEE. The CDR3 is CASSIRTDTDTQYF. CDR3 coding DNA: TGTGCCAGCAGCATTCGGACTGACACAGATACGCAGTATTTT.

This clone has a single count. The rearrangement uses TRBV10-3 and TRBJ1-3, with no clear D. V lost 8 bases to trimming and J lost 2 bases, with 10 bases between them. The CDR3 length is 13 residues. Germline V gene sequence: CDR1 ENHRY, CDR2 SYGVKD. Written as DNA, the CDR3 is TGTGCCATCCGAGGCATGGCTGGAAACACCATATATTTT. Residues: CAIRGMAGNTIYF.

The rearrangement links TRBV9 to TRBJ1-5; D is ambiguous. The CDR3 runs to 13 residues. Trimming left V 0 bases short and J 7 bases short, with 8 bases between. Per the germline V gene, CDR1 is SGDLS and CDR2 is YYNGEE. CDR3 nucleotide sequence: TGTGCCAGCAGCGTAGATGGAAGCCAGCCCCAGCATTTT. Its translation: CASSVDGSQPQHF.

V gene TRBV30 combines with J gene TRBJ1-3; 11 bases agree with TRBD1. The V gene's germline CDR1 is GTSNPN and CDR2 SVGIG (reference sequence). J gave up 2 bases and V 8 bases, and 2 bases lay outside the gene matches. The CDR3 is made up of 13 amino acids. The CDR3 DNA is TGTGCCGCGGACAGGGGGCCTGGAAACACCATATATTTT. Its protein product is CAADRGPGNTIYF.

This chain uses TRBV30 with TRBJ2-7; perhaps TRBD2 as D (5 bases). The CDR3 has 15 residues. V was trimmed by 1 base and J by 3 bases, leaving 16 bases between them. Germline V gene data show CDR1 as GTSNPN and CDR2 as SVGIG (reference sequence). This chain's CDR3 is CAWSAVSGSGYEQYF. DNA of the CDR3: TGTGCCTGGAGTGCTGTCTCGGGGAGTGGCTACGAGCAGTACTTC.

This clone was recorded once. This sequence joins TRBV5-1 and TRBJ2-5; D not resolved. CDR3 length equals 13 residues. CDR1 is SGHRS, CDR2 YFSETQ, per germline. The germline V and J ends were trimmed by 4 bases and 4 bases, with 11 bases remaining between them. The CDR3 protein is CASSPSELETQYF. Here the CDR3 DNA reads TGCGCCAGCAGCCCCAGCGAGCTAGAGACCCAGTACTTC.

This chain links TRBV18 with TRBJ2-3; D remains ambiguous. Germline lookup yields CDR1 KGHSH and CDR2 LQKENI. V lost 2 bases, J lost 1 base, and 13 bases lay in between. There are 16 residues in the CDR3. In nucleotides, the CDR3 is TGTGCCAGCTCACCATTAGCCGGTACAGGCACAGATACGCAGTATTTT. It codes for CASSPLAGTGTDTQYF.

This chain joins TRBV9 and TRBJ2-7, with a tentative D call TRBD2 (5 bases). CDR1 and CDR2 from the germline V gene are SGDLS and YYNGEE. The CDR3 has 15 amino acids. V lost 0 bases, J lost 3 bases, and 13 bases lay in between. CDR3 sequence reads: CASSVEGSANYEQYF. In DNA form, the CDR3 reads TGTGCCAGCAGCGTAGAGGGTAGCGCCAACTACGAGCAGTACTTC.

The chain employs TRBV27 and TRBJ2-3, with 11 bases matching TRBD2. The CDR3 loop spans 15 amino acids. V lost 7 bases to trimming and J lost 0 bases; unmatched junction nucleotides: 3. Germline V CDR1 and CDR2: MNHEY, SMNVEV (reference sequence). The CDR3 region is CASNPSGGSTDTQYF. In nucleotides, the CDR3 is TGTGCCAGCAACCCTAGCGGGGGGAGCACAGATACGCAGTATTTT.